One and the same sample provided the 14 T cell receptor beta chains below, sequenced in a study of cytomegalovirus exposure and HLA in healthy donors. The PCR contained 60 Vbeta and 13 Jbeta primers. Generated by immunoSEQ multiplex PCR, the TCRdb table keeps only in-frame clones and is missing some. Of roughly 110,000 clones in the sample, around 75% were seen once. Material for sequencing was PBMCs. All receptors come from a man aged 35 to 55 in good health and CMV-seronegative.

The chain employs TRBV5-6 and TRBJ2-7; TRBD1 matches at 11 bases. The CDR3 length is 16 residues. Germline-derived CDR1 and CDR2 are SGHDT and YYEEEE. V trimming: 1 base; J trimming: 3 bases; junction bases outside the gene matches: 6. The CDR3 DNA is TGTGCCAGCAGCTTGCCGGGACAGGGGGTATTCTACGAGCAGTACTTC. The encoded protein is CASSLPGQGVFYEQYF.

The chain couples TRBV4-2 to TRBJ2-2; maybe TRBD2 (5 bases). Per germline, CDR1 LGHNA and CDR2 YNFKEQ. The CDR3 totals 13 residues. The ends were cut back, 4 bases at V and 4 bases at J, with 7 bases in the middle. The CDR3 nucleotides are TGTGCCAGCAGCCCGGAGGTCACCGGGGAGCTGTTTTTT. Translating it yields CASSPEVTGELFF.

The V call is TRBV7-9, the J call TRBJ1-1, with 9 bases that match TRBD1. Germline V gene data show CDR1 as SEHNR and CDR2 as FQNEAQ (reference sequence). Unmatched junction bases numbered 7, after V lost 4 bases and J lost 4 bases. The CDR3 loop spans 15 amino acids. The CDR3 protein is CASSSPGTGSTEAFF. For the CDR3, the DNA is TGTGCCAGCAGCTCCCCAGGGACAGGGAGCACTGAAGCTTTCTTT.

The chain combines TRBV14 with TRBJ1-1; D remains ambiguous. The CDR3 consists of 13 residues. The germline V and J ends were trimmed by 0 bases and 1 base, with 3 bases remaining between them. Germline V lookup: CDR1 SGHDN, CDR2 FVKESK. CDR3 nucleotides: TGTGCCAGCAGCCAAGATCAGAACACTGAAGCTTTCTTT. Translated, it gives CASSQDQNTEAFF.

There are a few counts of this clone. The CDR3 DNA follows: TGTGCCAGCAGCTTGGAACTTGGGGGGGGCACCATATATTTT. Protein product: CASSLELGGGTIYF. The chain carries TRBV5-5 and TRBJ1-3; weak D call: TRBD1 (5 bases). This CDR3 is built from 14 residues. Between the trimmed V and J ends, which lost 0 bases and 9 bases, there was a span of 13 bases. Germline CDR1 SGHKS, CDR2 YYEKEE (reference sequence). The whole variable domain, remainder taken from reference TRBV5-5 and TRBJ1-3, is DAGVTQSPTHLIKTRGQQVTLRCSPISGHKSVSWYQQVLGQGPQFIFQYYEKEERGRGNFPDRFSARQFPNYSSELNVNALLLGDSALYLCASSLELGGGTIYFGEGSWLTVV.

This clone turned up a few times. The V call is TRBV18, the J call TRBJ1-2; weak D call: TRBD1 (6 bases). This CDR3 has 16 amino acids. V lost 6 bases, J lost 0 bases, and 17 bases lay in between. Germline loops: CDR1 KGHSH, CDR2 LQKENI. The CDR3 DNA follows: TGTGCCAGCTCGGGAGTTGGGGGCACCGCTAACTATGGCTACACCTTC. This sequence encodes CASSGVGGTANYGYTF.

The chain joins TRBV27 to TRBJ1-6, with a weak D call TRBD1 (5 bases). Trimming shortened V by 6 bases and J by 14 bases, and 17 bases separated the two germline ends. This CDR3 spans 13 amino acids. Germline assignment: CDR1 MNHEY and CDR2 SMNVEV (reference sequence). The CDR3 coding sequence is TGTGCCAGCAGCCCCGGCTCCGGGGGGGCCCTCCACTTT. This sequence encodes CASSPGSGGALHF.

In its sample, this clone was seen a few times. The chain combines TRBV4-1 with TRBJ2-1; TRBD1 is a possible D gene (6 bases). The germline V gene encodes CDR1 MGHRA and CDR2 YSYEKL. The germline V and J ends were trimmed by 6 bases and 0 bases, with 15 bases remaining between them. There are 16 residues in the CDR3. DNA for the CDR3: TGCGCCAGCAGACGCACCGGGACAAGCTCCTACAATGAGCAGTTCTTC. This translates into CASRRTGTSSYNEQFF.

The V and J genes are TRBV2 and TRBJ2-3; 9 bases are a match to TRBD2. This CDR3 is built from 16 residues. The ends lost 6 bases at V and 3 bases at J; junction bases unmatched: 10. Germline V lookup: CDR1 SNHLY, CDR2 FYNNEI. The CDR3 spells CASRGGVAGATDTQYF. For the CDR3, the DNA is TGTGCCAGCAGGGGGGGGGTAGCGGGGGCGACAGATACGCAGTATTTT. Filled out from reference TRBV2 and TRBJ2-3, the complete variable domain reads EPEVTQTPSHQVTQMGQEVILRCVPISNHLYFYWYRQILGQKVEFLVSFYNNEISEKSEIFDDQFSVERPDGSNFTLKIRSTKLEDSAMYFCASRGGVAGATDTQYFGPGTRLTVL.

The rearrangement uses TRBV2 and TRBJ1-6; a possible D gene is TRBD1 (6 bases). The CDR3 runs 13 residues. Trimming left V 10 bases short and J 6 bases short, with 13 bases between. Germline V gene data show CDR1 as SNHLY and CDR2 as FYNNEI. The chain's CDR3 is CANGQTINSPLHF. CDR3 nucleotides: TGTGCCAACGGACAGACAATTAATTCACCCCTCCACTTT.

The CDR3 region is CASSEKKGVGYGYTF. CDR3 DNA: TGTGCCAGCAGTGAAAAGAAGGGGGTTGGCTATGGCTACACCTTC. This chain joins TRBV2 and TRBJ1-2; TRBD1 is a possible D gene (6 bases). Trimming took 2 bases from V and 4 from J, leaving 14 bases between them. The CDR3 has 15 residues. From germline, CDR1 is SNHLY and CDR2 FYNNEI.

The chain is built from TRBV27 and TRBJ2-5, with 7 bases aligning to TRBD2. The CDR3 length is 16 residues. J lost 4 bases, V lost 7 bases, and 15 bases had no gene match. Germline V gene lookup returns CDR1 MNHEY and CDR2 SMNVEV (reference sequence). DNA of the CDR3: TGTGCCAGCAAACAGTTCGGCGGGGGAATAGGAGAGACCCAGTACTTC. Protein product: CASKQFGGGIGETQYF.

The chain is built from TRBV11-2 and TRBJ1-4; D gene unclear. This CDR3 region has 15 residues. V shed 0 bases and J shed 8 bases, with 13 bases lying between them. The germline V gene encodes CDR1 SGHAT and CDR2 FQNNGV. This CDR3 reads CASSLDPFTREKLFF. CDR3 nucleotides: TGTGCCAGCAGCTTAGATCCATTTACTAGGGAAAAACTGTTTTTT.

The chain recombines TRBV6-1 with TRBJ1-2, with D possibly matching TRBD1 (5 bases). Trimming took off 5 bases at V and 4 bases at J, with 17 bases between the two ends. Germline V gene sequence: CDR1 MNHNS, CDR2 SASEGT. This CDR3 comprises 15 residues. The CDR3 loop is CASSFQRRQGYGYTF. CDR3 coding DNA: TGTGCCAGCAGTTTCCAACGTCGGCAGGGCTATGGCTACACCTTC.